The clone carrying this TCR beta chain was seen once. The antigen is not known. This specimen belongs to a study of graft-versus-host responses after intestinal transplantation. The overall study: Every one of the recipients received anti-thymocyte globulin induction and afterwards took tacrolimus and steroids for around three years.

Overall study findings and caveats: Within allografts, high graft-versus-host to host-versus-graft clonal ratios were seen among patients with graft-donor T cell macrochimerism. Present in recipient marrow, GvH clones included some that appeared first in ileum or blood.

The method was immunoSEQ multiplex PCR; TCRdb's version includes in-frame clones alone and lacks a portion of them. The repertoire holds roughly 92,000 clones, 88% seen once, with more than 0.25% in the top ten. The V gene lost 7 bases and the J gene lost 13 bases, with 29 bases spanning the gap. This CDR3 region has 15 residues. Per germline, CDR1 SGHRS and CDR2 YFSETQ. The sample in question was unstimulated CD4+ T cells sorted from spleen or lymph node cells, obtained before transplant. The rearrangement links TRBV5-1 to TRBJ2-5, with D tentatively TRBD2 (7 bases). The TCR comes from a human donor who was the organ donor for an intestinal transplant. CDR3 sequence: CASHERGGITVERYF. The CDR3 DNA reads TGCGCCAGCCATGAACGCGGGGGCATCACAGTGGAGCGGTACTTC. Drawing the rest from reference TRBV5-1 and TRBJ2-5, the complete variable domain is KAGVTQTPRYLIKTRGQQVTLSCSPISGHRSVSWYQQTPGQGLQFLFEYFSETQRNKGNFPGRFSGRQFSNSRSEMNVSTLELGDSALYLCASHERGGITVERYFGPGTRLLVL.